This is a list of T cell receptor beta chains from one sample in a study of beta chain features in type 1 diabetes. The repertoire was sequenced with immunoSEQ multiplex PCR; TCRdb's copy has only in-frame clones and lacks some. The sample includes around 240,000 clones, over 8.5% of them seen just once. The sequenced material came from naive CD4+ T cells from blood. These receptors all come from a woman aged 18-29 years in good health. Each CDR3 is given with its conserved first and last residue. D genes are given only for firm matches.

j_gene: TRBJ1-1; v_gene: TRBV2; len: 11; d_gene: -; CDR3aa: CASSERTEAFF
j_gene: TRBJ2-5; v_gene: TRBV5-6; len: 15; d_gene: -; CDR3aa: CASSRATGSQETQYF
j_gene: TRBJ2-3; v_gene: TRBV7-9; len: 15; d_gene: -; CDR3aa: CASSLQGRQADTQYF
j_gene: TRBJ1-2; v_gene: TRBV1; len: 15; d_gene: -; CDR3aa: CTSSQVPDRGYGYTF
j_gene: TRBJ2-5; v_gene: TRBV6-5; len: 13; d_gene: -; CDR3aa: CASSGRRGETQYF
j_gene: TRBJ2-4; v_gene: TRBV5-1; len: 16; d_gene: -; CDR3aa: CASSLGGAVAKNIQYF
j_gene: TRBJ2-3; v_gene: TRBV10-2; len: 16; d_gene: TRBD2; CDR3aa: CASSEFREGGTDTQYF
j_gene: TRBJ2-5; v_gene: TRBV6-5; len: 16; d_gene: TRBD2; CDR3aa: CASSYRTSGGAETQYF
j_gene: TRBJ1-2; v_gene: TRBV5-5; len: 14; d_gene: -; CDR3aa: CASSLTQVTYGYTF
j_gene: TRBJ2-2; v_gene: TRBV18; len: 15; d_gene: -; CDR3aa: CASSPLGENTGELFF
j_gene: TRBJ2-3; v_gene: TRBV5-1; len: 17; d_gene: TRBD2; CDR3aa: CASSLWGGGSSTDTQYF
j_gene: TRBJ1-2; v_gene: TRBV27; len: 15; d_gene: -; CDR3aa: CASSYRWAGDYGYTF
j_gene: TRBJ2-4; v_gene: TRBV27; len: 17; d_gene: TRBD1; CDR3aa: CASSLSDREIAKNIQYF
j_gene: TRBJ2-3; v_gene: TRBV7-9; len: 14; d_gene: TRBD1; CDR3aa: CALHRDRGSDTQYF
j_gene: TRBJ2-7; v_gene: TRBV27; len: 15; d_gene: TRBD1; CDR3aa: CASSLRAQGAREQYF
j_gene: TRBJ2-7; v_gene: TRBV19; len: 16; d_gene: TRBD2; CDR3aa: CASSIDGSGRKGEQYF
j_gene: TRBJ2-5; v_gene: TRBV7-3; len: 14; d_gene: TRBD1; CDR3aa: CASSETGVRGTQYF
j_gene: TRBJ2-5; v_gene: TRBV5-6; len: 15; d_gene: -; CDR3aa: CASTLRGRSGETQYF
j_gene: TRBJ2-1; v_gene: TRBV6-1; len: 16; d_gene: TRBD1; CDR3aa: CASSGGTVSWGNEQFF
j_gene: TRBJ1-2; v_gene: TRBV27; len: 13; d_gene: -; CDR3aa: CASSLAGAHGYTF
j_gene: TRBJ2-3; v_gene: TRBV15; len: 14; d_gene: -; CDR3aa: CATSRGRGTDTQYF
j_gene: TRBJ2-5; v_gene: TRBV5-1; len: 16; d_gene: TRBD1; CDR3aa: CASSLLLGTGGETQYF
j_gene: TRBJ2-6; v_gene: TRBV6-5; len: 13; d_gene: -; CDR3aa: CASSESRQGQSHF
j_gene: TRBJ2-7; v_gene: TRBV2; len: 12; d_gene: -; CDR3aa: CASTGDSYEQYF
j_gene: TRBJ2-1; v_gene: TRBV30; len: 14; d_gene: -; CDR3aa: CAWSVGASYNEQFF
j_gene: TRBJ2-7; v_gene: TRBV28; len: 17; d_gene: -; CDR3aa: CASSLSLTGPRSYEQYF
j_gene: TRBJ1-1; v_gene: TRBV5-1; len: 17; d_gene: -; CDR3aa: CASSLGPEGRRDTEAFF
j_gene: TRBJ1-5; v_gene: TRBV7-2; len: 16; d_gene: -; CDR3aa: CASSLEGGLGNQPQHF
j_gene: TRBJ2-4; v_gene: TRBV6-5; len: 15; d_gene: TRBD2; CDR3aa: CASRMSGSGKNIQYF
j_gene: TRBJ1-1; v_gene: TRBV7-3; len: 14; d_gene: -; CDR3aa: CASSLNDRNTEAFF
j_gene: TRBJ1-5; v_gene: TRBV5-1; len: 16; d_gene: -; CDR3aa: CASSLAGWGSNQPQHF
j_gene: TRBJ2-7; v_gene: TRBV23-1; len: 17; d_gene: TRBD1; CDR3aa: CASASRPGQGALNEQYF
j_gene: TRBJ2-1; v_gene: TRBV5-1; len: 15; d_gene: -; CDR3aa: CASSDEGLLFSEQFF
j_gene: TRBJ2-1; v_gene: TRBV11-3; len: 16; d_gene: -; CDR3aa: CASSGAGGGPYNEQFF
j_gene: TRBJ1-1; v_gene: TRBV5-4; len: 16; d_gene: TRBD1; CDR3aa: CASSSGKTGAYTEAFF
j_gene: TRBJ1-5; v_gene: TRBV6-1; len: 13; d_gene: TRBD1; CDR3aa: CASSTGGNQPQHF
j_gene: TRBJ2-5; v_gene: TRBV6-5; len: 15; d_gene: TRBD2; CDR3aa: CASSGLAGGPETQYF
j_gene: TRBJ1-4; v_gene: TRBV30; len: 13; d_gene: -; CDR3aa: CAWSVLENEKLFF
j_gene: TRBJ1-2; v_gene: TRBV6-1; len: 12; d_gene: TRBD1; CDR3aa: CASRGQDYGYTF
j_gene: TRBJ1-2; v_gene: TRBV6-1; len: 12; d_gene: -; CDR3aa: CASSEASYGYTF
j_gene: TRBJ2-3; v_gene: TRBV5-4; len: 13; d_gene: -; CDR3aa: CASSLDSTDTQYF
j_gene: TRBJ2-2; v_gene: TRBV30; len: 15; d_gene: TRBD2; CDR3aa: CACSPGLAGAGELFF
j_gene: TRBJ2-3; v_gene: TRBV4-2; len: 17; d_gene: TRBD2; CDR3aa: CASSQEITSGGHNTQYF
j_gene: TRBJ2-5; v_gene: TRBV5-4; len: 16; d_gene: -; CDR3aa: CASSSPGMGLQETQYF
j_gene: TRBJ2-4; v_gene: TRBV6-1; len: 13; d_gene: -; CDR3aa: CASSEPGNNIQYF
j_gene: TRBJ2-1; v_gene: TRBV29-1; len: 17; d_gene: TRBD2; CDR3aa: CSASSTSGGPSYNEQFF
j_gene: TRBJ2-7; v_gene: TRBV6-1; len: 11; d_gene: TRBD1; CDR3aa: CASSPPGQATF
j_gene: TRBJ1-1; v_gene: TRBV2; len: 15; d_gene: -; CDR3aa: CASSVQGVMNTEAFF